This T cell receptor (beta chain) was captured in a study of tumor-infiltrating lymphocytes in primary liver carcinoma. The study extracted blood RNA from unsorted whole blood and also extracted germline DNA. HBV chronically infected the treatment-naive patients. Synthesis of TCR beta cDNA was carried out from about 0.55 ug total RNA with a constant-region primer. Amplification in three nested multiplex PCR rounds with slightly modified ARM-PCR gave rise to TCR beta libraries. TRBV1-TRBV30 forward primers and a C-beta reverse primer were used in the first two PCR rounds, which each ran for 9 to 10 cycles. TCRdb reprocessed the multiplex PCR reads with MiXCR, giving one entry per CDR3 protein. The sample includes approximately 310,000 distinct CDR3 sequences, about 62% of them seen just once. The CDR3 runs to 14 residues. V was pared by 7 bases and J by 4 bases, with 14 bases between. Looked up from germline, CDR1 is LNHDA and CDR2 is SQIVND (reference sequence).

Material: peripheral blood. This chain connects TRBV19 to TRBJ1-5, with D tentatively TRBD1 (6 bases). This clonotype was obtained from a man aged 40-49 years with primary liver carcinoma and hepatitis B virus infection. The CDR3 nucleotides read TGTGCCAGTACGAATCAGGGGTCGAATCAGCCCCAGCATTTT. It translates to CASTNQGSNQPQHF.